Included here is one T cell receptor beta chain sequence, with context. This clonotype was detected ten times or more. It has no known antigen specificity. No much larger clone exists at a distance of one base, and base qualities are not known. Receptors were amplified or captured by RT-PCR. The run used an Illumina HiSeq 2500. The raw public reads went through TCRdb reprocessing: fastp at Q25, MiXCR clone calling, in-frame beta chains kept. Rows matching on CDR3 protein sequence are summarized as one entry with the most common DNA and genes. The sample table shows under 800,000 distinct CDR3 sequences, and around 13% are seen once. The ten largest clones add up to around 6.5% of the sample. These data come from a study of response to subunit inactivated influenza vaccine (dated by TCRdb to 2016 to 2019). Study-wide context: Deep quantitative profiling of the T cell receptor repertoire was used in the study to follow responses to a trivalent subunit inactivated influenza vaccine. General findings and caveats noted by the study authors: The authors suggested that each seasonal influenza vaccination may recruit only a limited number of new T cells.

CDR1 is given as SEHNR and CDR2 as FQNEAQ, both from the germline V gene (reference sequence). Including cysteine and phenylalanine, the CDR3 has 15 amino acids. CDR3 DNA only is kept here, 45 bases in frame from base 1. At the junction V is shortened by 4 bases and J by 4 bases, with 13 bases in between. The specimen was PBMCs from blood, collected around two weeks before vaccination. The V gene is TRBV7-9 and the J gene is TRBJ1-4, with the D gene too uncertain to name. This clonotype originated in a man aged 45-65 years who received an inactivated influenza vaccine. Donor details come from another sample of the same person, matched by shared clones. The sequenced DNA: TGTGCCAGCAGCTCCTTCAGCTTACATAATGAAAAACTGTTTTTT. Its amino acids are CASSSFSLHNEKLFF.